A selection of T cell receptor beta chains follows, all from one sample in a study of blood T cell repertoires in COVID-19. Sequencing used immunoSEQ multiplex PCR; TCRdb keeps in-frame clones, though not all of them. The sample lists about 87,000 clones; approximately 82% were seen once. The sample comprised peripheral blood. These receptors were collected from an older woman with acute or convalescent COVID-19. The CDR3 runs from the conserved cysteine through the conserved F or W. A D gene is named only where the DNA matches it firmly. A clone size is listed for some rows: how often the clone was seen (once, few, many), or a class if it is expanded.

DNA,CDR3,J,size,V,length,D
TGTGCCACTCAGGGGTACCCTCCCGAAACTGAAGCTTTCTTT,CATQGYPPETEAFF,TRBJ1-1,.,TRBV24-1,14,.
TGTGCCAGCAGTATAAATGACAGGGGAGACTATGGCTACACCTTC,CASSINDRGDYGYTF,TRBJ1-2,few,TRBV27,15,TRBD1
TGCGCCAGCAGCACAGACAGGAACTATGGCTACACCTTC,CASSTDRNYGYTF,TRBJ1-2,few,TRBV4-1,13,.
TGTGCCAGCTTGGCAGGGGTTGGAAACACCATATATTTT,CASLAGVGNTIYF,TRBJ1-3,.,TRBV7-9,13,.
TGCGCCAGCAGCTTGGCCTCCGGTAGTGGGGCGGGGGGGCAAGAGACCCAGTACTTC,CASSLASGSGAGGQETQYF,TRBJ2-5,.,TRBV5-1,19,TRBD2
TGCGCCAGCAGCTTGGTTCCAGGGGGCGACGGCTACACCTTC,CASSLVPGGDGYTF,TRBJ1-2,few,TRBV5-1,14,TRBD1
TGTGCCAGCAGAGAACAGGGGAGCGGCACTGAAGCTTTCTTT,CASREQGSGTEAFF,TRBJ1-1,.,TRBV2,14,TRBD1
TGTGCCAGCAGTTTCCTAGGACTAGCGGGGGGCAATGAGCAGTTCTTC,CASSFLGLAGGNEQFF,TRBJ2-1,.,TRBV27,16,TRBD2
TGCGCCAGCAGCTTGGCCGGTCAATACAATGAGCAGTTCTTC,CASSLAGQYNEQFF,TRBJ2-1,.,TRBV5-1,14,.
TGTGCCAGCATACATCGTTCCGATATCTATGGCTACACCTTC,CASIHRSDIYGYTF,TRBJ1-2,.,TRBV6-5,14,.